A selection of T cell receptor beta chains follows, all from one sample in a study of T cell changes during pregnancy in multiple sclerosis. The assay was immunoSEQ multiplex PCR, and TCRdb's table has in-frame clones only and misses some. The sample consists of about 45,000 clones, around 90% of them appearing once. The specimen sequenced was PBMCs (not recorded whether the cells were cultured). The origin of the receptors is a female donor with multiple sclerosis, enrolled in a pregnancy study. CDR3s include the opening cysteine and the closing phenylalanine or tryptophan. A D gene is named only where the DNA matches it firmly. Size tells how often a clone was seen (once, few, many) or the class of an expanded clone, and some rows leave it out.

J gene: TRBJ2-7; clone size: NA; V gene: TRBV4-2; D gene: NA; CDR3 protein: CASSQGYSYEQYF
J gene: TRBJ1-4; clone size: NA; V gene: TRBV5-1; D gene: TRBD1; CDR3 protein: CASSLGQGAEKLFF
J gene: TRBJ1-1; clone size: NA; V gene: TRBV5-1; D gene: TRBD1; CDR3 protein: CASSSGGVMNTEAFF
J gene: TRBJ2-7; clone size: NA; V gene: TRBV14; D gene: TRBD1; CDR3 protein: CASSQAGTGAVEQYF
J gene: TRBJ1-1; clone size: NA; V gene: TRBV30; D gene: NA; CDR3 protein: CAWSVIIATEAFF
J gene: TRBJ1-3; clone size: NA; V gene: TRBV5-6; D gene: NA; CDR3 protein: CASSFQIRLSGNTIYF
J gene: TRBJ2-7; clone size: NA; V gene: TRBV13; D gene: TRBD2; CDR3 protein: CASSSGTSADYEQYF
J gene: TRBJ2-3; clone size: NA; V gene: TRBV2; D gene: NA; CDR3 protein: CAGGGRSTDTQYF
J gene: TRBJ1-1; clone size: NA; V gene: TRBV7-2; D gene: TRBD1; CDR3 protein: CASSRWDRGAEAFF
J gene: TRBJ2-1; clone size: NA; V gene: TRBV30; D gene: TRBD2; CDR3 protein: CAWSIGGGYNEQFF
J gene: TRBJ2-5; clone size: few; V gene: TRBV27; D gene: NA; CDR3 protein: CASGGLEETQYF
J gene: TRBJ1-4; clone size: NA; V gene: TRBV5-1; D gene: TRBD1; CDR3 protein: CASSPLTGGNEKLFF
J gene: TRBJ2-3; clone size: NA; V gene: TRBV6-6; D gene: TRBD1; CDR3 protein: CASRTDREGTDTQYF
J gene: TRBJ2-5; clone size: NA; V gene: TRBV5-1; D gene: NA; CDR3 protein: CASGIGETQYF
J gene: TRBJ2-5; clone size: NA; V gene: TRBV10-1; D gene: NA; CDR3 protein: CASSDGAGQETQYF
J gene: TRBJ1-4; clone size: NA; V gene: TRBV29-1; D gene: TRBD1; CDR3 protein: CSVRQGSNEKLFF
J gene: TRBJ2-1; clone size: few; V gene: TRBV5-6; D gene: NA; CDR3 protein: CASSQANEQFF
J gene: TRBJ1-1; clone size: NA; V gene: TRBV7-9; D gene: NA; CDR3 protein: CASSPSGAGVSSTEAFF
J gene: TRBJ2-1; clone size: NA; V gene: TRBV5-6; D gene: NA; CDR3 protein: CASSLEVDPASYNEQFF
J gene: TRBJ1-2; clone size: NA; V gene: TRBV13; D gene: NA; CDR3 protein: CASSPQYESYGYTF
J gene: TRBJ2-7; clone size: once; V gene: TRBV6-5; D gene: NA; CDR3 protein: CASSYSRGGHEQYF
J gene: TRBJ2-1; clone size: NA; V gene: TRBV10-1; D gene: NA; CDR3 protein: CASRRDSPYNEQFF
J gene: TRBJ1-1; clone size: NA; V gene: TRBV7-2; D gene: NA; CDR3 protein: CASSLGRGLGAFF
J gene: TRBJ1-1; clone size: NA; V gene: TRBV5-1; D gene: NA; CDR3 protein: CASSSLTEAFF
J gene: TRBJ2-7; clone size: NA; V gene: TRBV29-1; D gene: NA; CDR3 protein: CSVERGSPNEQYF
J gene: TRBJ2-4; clone size: NA; V gene: TRBV5-1; D gene: NA; CDR3 protein: CASSSGGSGKNIQYF
J gene: TRBJ1-1; clone size: NA; V gene: TRBV16; D gene: NA; CDR3 protein: CASSQSGGMTEAFF
J gene: TRBJ2-1; clone size: NA; V gene: TRBV5-1; D gene: TRBD2; CDR3 protein: CASTRTSGPLNEQFF
J gene: TRBJ1-5; clone size: NA; V gene: TRBV21-1; D gene: NA; CDR3 protein: CASSIERGEWSNQPQHF
J gene: TRBJ2-3; clone size: NA; V gene: TRBV5-4; D gene: NA; CDR3 protein: CASSAPDQGDTQYF
J gene: TRBJ1-1; clone size: NA; V gene: TRBV6-5; D gene: TRBD1; CDR3 protein: CASSFTGEGEAFF
J gene: TRBJ2-6; clone size: NA; V gene: TRBV7-9; D gene: NA; CDR3 protein: CASSVSWDKLSSGANVLTF
J gene: TRBJ2-7; clone size: once; V gene: TRBV29-1; D gene: TRBD1; CDR3 protein: CSVGQGFYEQYF
J gene: TRBJ2-7; clone size: once; V gene: TRBV28; D gene: NA; CDR3 protein: CASSYTTGGAYEQYF
J gene: TRBJ1-5; clone size: few; V gene: TRBV2; D gene: NA; CDR3 protein: CASSESVGPQHF
J gene: TRBJ2-7; clone size: NA; V gene: TRBV29-1; D gene: TRBD2; CDR3 protein: CSADTSGSTYEQYF
J gene: TRBJ1-1; clone size: NA; V gene: TRBV19; D gene: TRBD1; CDR3 protein: CASSRLTGGGEAFF
J gene: TRBJ2-6; clone size: NA; V gene: TRBV19; D gene: TRBD1; CDR3 protein: CASSLSYRDRGRSGANVLTF
J gene: TRBJ1-1; clone size: NA; V gene: TRBV6-5; D gene: NA; CDR3 protein: CASSRKRGEAFF
J gene: TRBJ2-3; clone size: NA; V gene: TRBV7-2; D gene: NA; CDR3 protein: CASSSTGVGTDTQYF